These T cell receptor beta chains were read from a single sample in a study of metastatic and nonmetastatic thyroid tumors. TCRdb re-called the PCR reads via MiXCR. The sample carries about 23,000 clones, about 24% recorded once. The sample taken for sequencing was blood. The receptors derive from a male donor with papillary thyroid cancer or a benign thyroid nodule (not recorded which). Some clones in this sample may be carry-over from other donors' samples. CDR3s include the opening cysteine and the closing phenylalanine or tryptophan. The D gene is left open where the match is weak. Rows give clone size only sometimes, using once, few, many, or a class for an expanded clone.

V gene,clone size,J gene,D gene,CDR3 protein,CDR3 DNA
TRBV7-6,many,TRBJ2-4,NA,CASSRGFSKNIQYF,TGTGCCAGCAGCCGGGGGTTTTCCAAAAACATTCAGTACTTC
TRBV28,few,TRBJ1-2,TRBD1,CASSLIQGRGYTF,TGTGCCAGCAGTCTCATACAGGGGCGAGGCTACACCTTC
TRBV11-2,many,TRBJ2-2,NA,CASSSGGRGNTGELFF,TGTGCCAGCAGCTCGGGGGGCAGGGGAAACACCGGGGAGCTGTTTTTT
TRBV9,NA,TRBJ2-7,TRBD2,CAISRGIGRAGEQYF,TGTGCCATCAGCCGGGGGATCGGGAGGGCCGGTGAGCAGTACTTC
TRBV12-3/TRBV12-4,many,TRBJ2-2,TRBD2,CASSFLPSGNTGELFF,TGTGCCAGCAGTTTTCTTCCTAGCGGGAACACCGGGGAGCTGTTTTTT
TRBV2,many,TRBJ2-5,NA,CASSWGLQETQYF,TGTGCCAGCAGTTGGGGGCTCCAAGAGACCCAGTACTTC
TRBV12-3/TRBV12-4,NA,TRBJ1-2,NA,CASSLPGSVGYTF,TGTGCCAGCAGTTTGCCGGGATCGGTTGGCTACACCTTC
TRBV6-4,few,TRBJ2-2,TRBD1,CASSDSAGGTGELFF,TGTGCCAGCAGTGACTCGGCAGGGGGCACCGGGGAGCTGTTTTTT
TRBV30,many,TRBJ1-4,NA,CAWRGLPTNEKLFF,TGTGCCTGGAGGGGACTACCAACTAATGAAAAACTGTTTTTT
TRBV15,NA,TRBJ2-3,TRBD2,CASSRTSEKSDPQYF,TGTGCCAGCAGCAGAACTAGCGAGAAGTCAGATCCGCAGTATTTT
TRBV20-1,medium-sized,TRBJ2-2,NA,CSARAASGLTWTGELFF,TGCAGTGCTAGAGCCGCAAGCGGCCTGACCTGGACCGGGGAGCTGTTTTTT
TRBV5-8,NA,TRBJ1-1,NA,CASSRWVRIPEAFF,TGTGCCAGCAGCCGCTGGGTTCGGATCCCTGAAGCTTTCTTT
TRBV2,many,TRBJ1-1,NA,CASSDRGSYTEAFF,TGTGCCAGCAGTGATAGGGGGTCGTACACTGAAGCTTTCTTT
TRBV12-3/TRBV12-4,many,TRBJ2-1,TRBD1,CASTDRSSYNEQFF,TGTGCCAGCACGGACAGGAGCTCCTACAATGAGCAGTTCTTC
TRBV24-1,NA,TRBJ2-1,NA,CATSDPQGTYNEQFF,TGTGCCACCAGTGATCCCCAGGGAACCTACAATGAGCAGTTCTTC
TRBV28,NA,TRBJ2-7,TRBD2,CSSTLVGSGRSHEQYF,TGTTCCAGCACTTTAGTTGGTAGCGGGAGGTCCCACGAGCAGTACTTC
TRBV2,once,TRBJ2-1,TRBD1,CARSETGGQFF,TGTGCCAGAAGTGAGACAGGGGGGCAGTTCTTC
TRBV28,NA,TRBJ2-5,NA,CASKGYEETQYF,TGTGCCAGCAAAGGGTACGAAGAGACACAGTACTTC
TRBV27,NA,TRBJ2-1,TRBD2,CASSSGTTNNEQFF,TGTGCCAGCAGTTCCGGGACTACTAACAATGAGCAGTTCTTC
TRBV20-1,NA,TRBJ2-5,NA,CSSSSGGRAQDTQYF,TGCAGTTCTTCGTCAGGGGGGCGAGCACAAGATACCCAGTACTTC
TRBV12-3/TRBV12-4,medium-sized,TRBJ2-7,NA,CASSFTGGPYEQYF,TGTGCCAGCAGTTTTACCGGGGGCCCCTACGAGCAGTACTTC
TRBV20-1,medium-sized,TRBJ2-7,TRBD1,CSARDPGTGLDYEQYF,TGCAGTGCTAGAGACCCGGGGACAGGGCTCGACTACGAGCAGTACTTC
TRBV27,many,TRBJ1-2,TRBD1,CASSSRTGAGYTF,TGTGCCAGCAGTAGCAGGACAGGGGCTGGCTACACCTTC
TRBV18,medium-sized,TRBJ1-5,NA,CASSPDGGMQPQHF,TGTGCCAGCTCACCCGATGGGGGCATGCAGCCCCAGCATTTT
TRBV7-2,NA,TRBJ1-1,NA,CASSLGHANTEAFF,TGTGCCAGCAGCCTGGGACATGCGAACACTGAAGCTTTCTTT
TRBV20-1,medium-sized,TRBJ1-3,NA,CSARATASIYF,TGCAGTGCTAGAGCGACGGCCTCCATATATTTT
TRBV20-1,many,TRBJ2-5,TRBD1,CSATDRDETQYF,TGCAGTGCAACCGACAGGGATGAGACCCAGTACTTC
TRBV27,NA,TRBJ1-4,NA,CASSPAGRVAGEKLFF,TGTGCCAGCAGTCCCGCTGGCCGGGTGGCGGGTGAAAAACTGTTTTTT
TRBV12-3/TRBV12-4,few,TRBJ2-2,NA,CASSFNPVPTSVF,TGTGCCAGCAGTTTCAACCCGGTACCCACGTCCGTTTTT
TRBV9,many,TRBJ1-2,NA,CASSASRDNVNYGYTF,TGTGCCAGCAGCGCTTCTCGGGACAATGTTAACTATGGCTACACCTTC
TRBV19,few,TRBJ2-1,NA,CASSSSRNEQFF,TGTGCCAGTAGCTCCTCTAGAAATGAGCAGTTCTTC
TRBV6-5,NA,TRBJ1-1,NA,CASNPGGAKPSMENTEAFF,TGTGCCAGCAACCCGGGCGGGGCCAAACCTTCGATGGAGAACACTGAAGCTTTCTTT
TRBV5-1,many,TRBJ1-1,NA,CASGPGGGYAEAFF,TGCGCCAGCGGCCCGGGTGGGGGTTACGCTGAAGCTTTCTTT
TRBV6-2/TRBV6-3,few,TRBJ1-6,NA,CASSYSESPLHF,TGTGCCAGCAGTTACTCGGAGTCACCCCTCCACTTT
TRBV7-9,many,TRBJ2-1,NA,CASSPRTDEQFF,TGTGCCAGCAGCCCCCGTACGGATGAGCAGTTCTTC
TRBV12-3/TRBV12-4,NA,TRBJ2-7,NA,CASSTSSCRPYEQYF,TGTGCCAGCAGTACCTCTAGCTGTCGACCCTACGAGCAGTACTTC
TRBV5-5,many,TRBJ2-3,NA,CASSLGPLTDTQYF,TGTGCCAGCAGCTTAGGTCCCCTCACAGATACGCAGTATTTT
TRBV12-3/TRBV12-4,medium-sized,TRBJ2-1,TRBD1,CASSPGQGARGVANEQFF,TGTGCCAGCAGTCCGGGACAGGGGGCGAGGGGCGTAGCGAATGAGCAGTTCTTC
TRBV20-1,many,TRBJ2-3,TRBD1,CSARDRLVPTDTQYF,TGCAGTGCTAGGGACAGGCTCGTTCCCACAGATACGCAGTATTTT
TRBV20-1,NA,TRBJ2-5,TRBD2,CSAKRGGETQYF,TGCAGTGCTAAGCGGGGGGGTGAGACCCAGTACTTC
TRBV25-1,NA,TRBJ2-4,TRBD1,CTSSRTGWNTQYF,TGTACCAGCAGTCGGACAGGATGGAACACTCAGTACTTC
TRBV11-2,NA,TRBJ1-1,NA,CASGMNTEAFF,TGTGCCAGCGGAATGAACACTGAAGCTTTCTTT
TRBV6-1,NA,TRBJ2-7,NA,CASRDCLSYEQDF,TGTGCCAGCAGGGACTGTCTGTCCTACGAGCAGGACTTC
TRBV20-1,many,TRBJ2-1,TRBD2,CSAGGRQEQFF,TGCAGTGCCGGCGGGAGACAGGAGCAGTTCTTC
TRBV6-1,few,TRBJ2-7,TRBD2,CASRGTSAHYEQYF,TGTGCCAGCAGGGGGACTAGCGCACATTACGAGCAGTACTTC
TRBV6-2/TRBV6-3,few,TRBJ1-3,NA,CASTTGQEPSGNTIYF,TGTGCCAGCACCACGGGTCAAGAACCTTCTGGAAACACCATATATTTT
TRBV6-8,NA,TRBJ2-3,TRBD1,CASSDEQGPDTQYF,TGCGCCAGCAGTGATGAACAGGGGCCAGATACGCAGTATTTT
TRBV4-2,many,TRBJ2-5,TRBD2,CASSTRLAGGAETQYF,TGTGCCAGCAGCACCCGGTTAGCGGGAGGTGCTGAGACCCAGTACTTC
TRBV5-4,many,TRBJ2-1,NA,CASSGGANSYNEQFF,TGTGCCAGCAGCGGAGGGGCGAACTCCTACAATGAGCAGTTCTTC
TRBV3-1,many,TRBJ1-6,NA,CASSQAGHLGSPLHF,TGTGCCAGCAGCCAAGCAGGGCATCTTGGTTCACCCCTCCACTTT
TRBV6-1,few,TRBJ2-6,TRBD1,CASLWTGKASWANVLTF,TGTGCCAGCCTATGGACAGGCAAAGCCTCTTGGGCCAACGTCCTGACTTTC
TRBV9,many,TRBJ2-1,NA,CASSVIPSEQFF,TGTGCCAGCAGCGTAATCCCGAGTGAGCAGTTCTTC
TRBV6-1,NA,TRBJ1-2,NA,CASSKLVVGYGYTF,TGTGCCAGCAGTAAGCTGGTAGTGGGCTATGGCTACACCTTC